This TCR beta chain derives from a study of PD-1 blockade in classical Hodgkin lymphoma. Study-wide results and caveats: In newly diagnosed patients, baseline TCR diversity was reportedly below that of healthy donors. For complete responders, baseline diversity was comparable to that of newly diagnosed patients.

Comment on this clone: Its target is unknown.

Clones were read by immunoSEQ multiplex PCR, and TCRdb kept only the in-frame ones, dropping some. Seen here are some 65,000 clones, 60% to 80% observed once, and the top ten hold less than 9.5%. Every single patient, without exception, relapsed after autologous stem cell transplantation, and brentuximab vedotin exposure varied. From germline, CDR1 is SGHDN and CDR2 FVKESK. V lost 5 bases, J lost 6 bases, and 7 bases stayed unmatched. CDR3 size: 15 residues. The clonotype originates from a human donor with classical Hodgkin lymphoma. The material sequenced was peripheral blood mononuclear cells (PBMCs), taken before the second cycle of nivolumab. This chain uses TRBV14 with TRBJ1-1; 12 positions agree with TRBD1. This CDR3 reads CASSKGQGARAEAFF. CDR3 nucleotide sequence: TGTGCCAGCAGCAAGGGACAGGGGGCTAGGGCTGAAGCTTTCTTT. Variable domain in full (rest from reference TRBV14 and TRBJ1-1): EAGVTQFPSHSVIEKGQTVTLRCDPISGHDNLYWYRRVMGKEIKFLLHFVKESKQDESGMPNNRFLAERTGGTYSTLKVQPAELEDSGVYFCASSKGQGARAEAFFGQGTRLTVV.